This T cell receptor (beta chain) was profiled in a study of Ad26.COV2.S vaccination and SARS-CoV-2 variants. Profiled with immunoSEQ multiplex PCR; TCRdb holds only in-frame clones, not every one. The sample has some 340,000 clones, 86% seen once; the top ten hold 1.9%. Described treatment: around 19 received Ad26.COV2.S at low or high dose, single or two shots; roughly 5 received placebo; per-sample allocation not given. Sampling was done on day 63 after the first vaccine or placebo injection. Germline lookup yields CDR1 MDHEN and CDR2 SYDVKM. The CDR3 consists of 15 residues. V was cut by 2 bases and J by 5 bases, with 13 bases left in between.

The V call is TRBV28, the J call TRBJ2-1, with D possibly TRBD1 on 5 matching bases. The specimen comprised peripheral blood, sampled in a trial of Ad26.COV2.S vaccine versus placebo. The TCR comes from a person between 18 and 59 years old who received the Ad26.COV2.S COVID-19 vaccine or a placebo. In nucleotides, the CDR3 is TGTGCCAGCAGTTTAGGGTCTCTAGGGGACAATGAGCAGTTCTTC. It codes for CASSLGSLGDNEQFF.